One and the same sample provided the 24 T cell receptor beta chains below, sequenced in a study of blood T cell repertoires in COVID-19. Method: immunoSEQ multiplex PCR; TCRdb's copy keeps in-frame clones and lacks some. The repertoire consists of under 400,000 clones, with approximately 83% occurring once and the leading ten covering about 4%. Sequenced material: PBMCs or T cells enriched from blood (not recorded which). The receptors were gathered from a woman aged 40 to 50 with acute COVID-19.

This chain links TRBV19 with TRBJ2-7; tentatively, D is TRBD1 (6 bases). The germline V gene encodes CDR1 LNHDA and CDR2 SQIVND (reference sequence). This CDR3 region has 14 residues. V lost 5 bases and J 0 bases, leaving 11 bases between the germline ends. The CDR3 nucleotides are TGTGCCAGTAGTTACGGGACACTCTCCTACGAGCAGTACTTC. Its translation: CASSYGTLSYEQYF.

The J gene is TRBJ1-6, the V gene TRBV7-9; 7 bases align to TRBD1. This CDR3 is built from 14 residues. Germline V gene lookup returns CDR1 SEHNR and CDR2 FQNEAQ (reference sequence). The V segment lost 6 bases and the J segment 8 bases; nucleotides outside the gene matches: 7. The CDR3 nucleotides read TGTGCCAGCAGAGAACAGGGGTGGCATTCACCCCTCCACTTT. Its protein is CASREQGWHSPLHF.

The chain couples TRBV7-3 to TRBJ2-1; TRBD2 matches at 11 bases. Germline CDR1 is SGHTA and CDR2 is FQGTGA. The junction had 6 bases not matched to a gene; V was cut back by 5 bases and J by 6 bases. This CDR3 comprises 15 residues. The DNA of the CDR3 is TGTGCCAGCAGCCCGTTAGCGGGAGGGGCCAATGAGCAGTTCTTC. Translation: CASSPLAGGANEQFF. The whole variable domain, remainder taken from reference TRBV7-3 and TRBJ2-1, is GAGVSQTPSNKVTEKGKYVELRCDPISGHTALYWYRQSLGQGPEFLIYFQGTGAADDSGLPNDRFFAVRPEGSVSTLKIQRTERGDSAVYLCASSPLAGGANEQFFGPGTRLTVL.

This chain connects TRBV3-1 (or the pseudogene TRBV3-2) to TRBJ2-2; 9 bases are a match to TRBD2. Germline lookup yields CDR1 LGHDT and CDR2 YNNKEL (reference sequence). The ends lost 1 base at V and 7 bases at J; junction bases unmatched: 13. The CDR3 runs 18 residues. CDR3 region: CASSQVGRSGRYGGELFF. The CDR3 DNA is TGTGCCAGCAGCCAAGTTGGCCGTAGCGGGAGATACGGCGGGGAGCTGTTTTTT.

V usage is TRBV25-1 and J usage is TRBJ2-3, with 10 bases identical to TRBD1. CDR1 is MGHDK, CDR2 SYGVNS, per germline. Trimming removed 4 bases from V and 3 bases from J; junction bases left unmatched: 1. This CDR3 contains 14 residues. The CDR3 sequence is CASSVGQGTDTQYF. For the CDR3, the DNA is TGTGCCAGCAGTGTGGGACAGGGGACAGATACGCAGTATTTT. The full variable domain, in which reference TRBV25-1 and TRBJ2-3 provide the parts outside the CDR3, is EADIYQTPRYLVIGTGKKITLECSQTMGHDKMYWYQQDPGMELHLIHYSYGVNSTEKGDLSSESTVSRIRTEHFPLTLESARPSHTSQYLCASSVGQGTDTQYFGPGTRLTVL.

The gene calls are TRBV6-5 and TRBJ1-2, with a tentative D call TRBD1 (6 bases). V was clipped by 6 bases and J by 5 bases, with 13 bases between them. Germline assignment: CDR1 MNHEY and CDR2 SVGAGI. CDR3 length: 13 residues. Here the CDR3 DNA reads TGTGCCAGCAGCCGAGGGGGAGGGTATGGCTACACCTTC. Encoded protein: CASSRGGGYGYTF.

J is TRBJ2-3 and V is TRBV7-2, with 15 bases aligning to TRBD2. The V and J ends lost 10 bases and 5 bases, in that order; junction bases with no gene match: 10. Per the germline V gene, CDR1 is SGHTA and CDR2 is FQGNSA. The CDR3 runs 16 residues. CDR3 region: CANSGGLAGGIDTQYF. In DNA, the CDR3 is TGTGCCAACTCCGGGGGACTAGCGGGGGGAATAGATACGCAGTATTTT.

This clone was found once. The CDR3 nucleotides read TGTGCCAGCAGCTTTTTGGGGACATCAGTGGAAAAACTGTTTTTT. It yields the protein CASSFLGTSVEKLFF. This chain links TRBV7-9 with TRBJ1-4; perhaps TRBD1 as D (6 bases). Germline CDR1 SEHNR, CDR2 FQNEAQ (reference sequence). The CDR3 has 15 amino acids. V was trimmed by 3 bases and J by 8 bases, leaving 16 bases between them.

This clone was recorded only once. The chain uses TRBV3-1 (or the pseudogene TRBV3-2) and TRBJ1-2, with a possible D match to TRBD1 (6 bases). CDR3 length: 12 amino acids. Looked up from germline, CDR1 is LGHDT and CDR2 is YNNKEL (reference sequence). The V end was cut by 4 bases, the J end by 8 bases, with 11 bases between. CDR3 bases: TGTGCCAGCAGCCGAAGGACAGTCGGCTACACCTTC. This gives the protein CASSRRTVGYTF.

This clone was seen only a few times. The rearrangement links TRBV7-9 to TRBJ1-4; no reliable D call. The CDR3 loop spans 14 amino acids. Per germline, CDR1 SEHNR and CDR2 FQNEAQ (reference sequence). Trimming left V 2 bases short and J 7 bases short, with 11 bases between. The CDR3 protein is CASSLNGGFEKLFF. CDR3 DNA sequence: TGTGCCAGCAGCTTAAACGGAGGGTTTGAAAAACTGTTTTTT.

This chain links TRBV5-4 with TRBJ1-6; no definite D call. CDR3 size: 13 residues. CDR1 and CDR2 from the germline V gene are SGHNT and YYREEE (reference sequence). Trimming took off 4 bases at V and 8 bases at J, with 10 bases between the two ends. As DNA, the CDR3 is TGTGCCAGCAGCCCCCGGGAGGATTCACCCCTCCACTTT. It encodes CASSPREDSPLHF.

On this clone: Other DNA sequences from this sample encode an identical CDR3 as well. This chain links TRBV28 with TRBJ2-7; D is perhaps TRBD2 (5 bases). The CDR3 totals 11 residues. CDR1 and CDR2 from the germline V gene are MDHEN and SYDVKM. Trimming left V 8 bases short and J 7 bases short, with 12 bases between. This CDR3 reads CASSPRGEQYF. The CDR3 DNA reads TGTGCCAGCTCCCCTCGGGGAGAGCAGTACTTC. Using reference TRBV28 and TRBJ2-7 for the parts outside the CDR3, the full variable domain is DVKVTQSSRYLVKRTGEKVFLECVQDMDHENMFWYRQDPGLGLRLIYFSYDVKMKEKGDIPEGYSVSREKKERFSLILESASTNQTSMYLCASSPRGEQYFGPGTRLTVT.

The CDR3 protein is CASTRGTEAFF. CDR3 bases: TGTGCCAGTACCAGAGGGACTGAAGCTTTCTTT. This sequence joins TRBV19 and TRBJ1-1; D gene uncertain. The germline gives CDR1 LNHDA, CDR2 SQIVND (reference sequence). The V end lost 7 bases, the J end lost 5 bases, and 8 bases lay between the germline ends. CDR3 length equals 11 residues.

The CDR3 sequence: CSVDSGGQSTDTQYF. In nucleotides, the CDR3 is TGCAGCGTTGACTCTGGAGGGCAAAGCACAGATACGCAGTATTTT. V is TRBV29-1 and J is TRBJ2-3, with D maybe TRBD2 (6 bases). CDR1 SQVTM and CDR2 ANQGSEA come from the germline V gene. V lost 3 bases, J lost 0 bases, and 13 bases lay in between. The CDR3 runs to 15 residues.

The genes are TRBV11-1 and TRBJ2-3, with TRBD1 identical over 7 bases. Per the germline V gene, CDR1 is SGHAT and CDR2 is FQDESV (reference sequence). This CDR3 region has 16 residues. With 5 bases clipped from V and 3 bases from J, the junction kept 11 bases outside the gene matches. The CDR3 region is CASSKATGSGTDTQYF. In DNA form, the CDR3 reads TGTGCCAGCAGCAAAGCGACAGGGTCTGGTACAGATACGCAGTATTTT.

This clone was found many times. V usage is TRBV5-4 and J usage is TRBJ2-1, with 9 bases identical to TRBD2. This CDR3 region has 15 residues. CDR1 and CDR2 from the germline V gene are SGHNT and YYREEE (reference sequence). V lost 4 bases and J lost 4; bases outside the gene matches: 6. DNA for the CDR3: TGTGCCAGCAGCCAACTAGCGGGCCCTTACAATGAGCAGTTCTTC. Translation gives CASSQLAGPYNEQFF.

The genes are TRBV13 and TRBJ2-1; 8 positions match TRBD2. The CDR3 runs 17 residues. The trim removed 1 base at V and 6 bases at J, leaving 11 bases unmatched. Germline lookup yields CDR1 PRHDT and CDR2 FYEKMQ (reference sequence). The CDR3 here is CASSLASGTSRLNEQFF. The CDR3 DNA follows: TGTGCCAGCAGCTTAGCTTCTGGGACTAGTCGACTCAATGAGCAGTTCTTC.

J is TRBJ1-6 and V is TRBV4-3, with D possibly TRBD1 on 6 matching bases. This CDR3 contains 14 residues. Trimming cost V 0 bases and J 9 bases, with 9 bases left between them. The V gene's germline CDR1 is LGHNA and CDR2 YSLEER. CDR3 nucleotides: TGCGCCAGCAGCCAAGAATCCAGGGGTTCACCCCTCCACTTT. This translates into CASSQESRGSPLHF.

The chain combines TRBV7-9 with TRBJ1-1; D not resolved. CDR3 length: 13 amino acids. Per the germline V gene, CDR1 is SEHNR and CDR2 is FQNEAQ (reference sequence). Trimming stripped 2 bases from V and 7 bases from J, with 11 bases between. CDR3 bases: TGTGCCAGCAGCTTAAGGGCTGGAGGTGAAGCTTTCTTT. This sequence encodes CASSLRAGGEAFF.

This clone occurred once. The V and J genes are TRBV23-1 and TRBJ2-7, with D possibly matching TRBD1 (6 bases). TRBV23-1 is labeled an ORF, and its function is uncertain. Deletions cut 7 bases from V and 0 bases from J, with 28 bases between. The CDR3 contains 19 residues. The CDR3 reads CASIPGFAGVNRDSYEQYF. CDR3 in DNA: TGCGCCAGCATTCCGGGGTTTGCAGGGGTAAATCGGGACTCCTACGAGCAGTACTTC.

This sequence joins TRBV6-2 or TRBV6-3 and TRBJ1-1; TRBD1 agrees at 8 bases. Germline values: CDR1 MNHEY, CDR2 SVGEGT. J was trimmed by 0 bases and V by 0 bases; bases with no gene match: 9. The CDR3 runs 18 residues. CDR3 DNA: TGTGCCAGCAGTTACTCGGGTCGGGACAGGATCTTGAACACTGAAGCTTTCTTT. Protein product: CASSYSGRDRILNTEAFF.

The chain has TRBV29-1 and TRBJ1-1, with D tentatively TRBD1 (6 bases). Germline lookup yields CDR1 SQVTM and CDR2 ANQGSEA. This CDR3 spans 12 amino acids. Trimming stripped 7 bases from V and 1 base from J, with 10 bases between. The CDR3 protein is CSAGQRNTEAFF. The CDR3 DNA sequence: TGCAGCGCCGGACAGCGGAACACTGAAGCTTTCTTT.

The gene calls are TRBV15 and TRBJ1-4; 11 nucleotides line up with TRBD1. The CDR3 has 17 residues. The J segment lost 8 bases and the V segment lost 2 bases, leaving 10 bases of the junction unmatched. Germline V gene lookup returns CDR1 LNHNV and CDR2 YYDKDF (reference sequence). CDR3 nucleotides: TGTGCCACCAGCAGATCCCCGGGACAGGGGGATAGCGAAAAACTGTTTTTT. It specifies CATSRSPGQGDSEKLFF.

This rearrangement joins TRBV19 to TRBJ1-6; 10 bases agree with TRBD1. Germline assignment: CDR1 LNHDA and CDR2 SQIVND (reference sequence). V lost 7 bases, J lost 6 bases, and 6 bases stayed unmatched. The CDR3 sequence is 15 residues long. In nucleotides, the CDR3 is TGTGCCAGTAAATCCGGGACAGGGGTTAATTCACCCCTCCACTTT. This encodes CASKSGTGVNSPLHF.